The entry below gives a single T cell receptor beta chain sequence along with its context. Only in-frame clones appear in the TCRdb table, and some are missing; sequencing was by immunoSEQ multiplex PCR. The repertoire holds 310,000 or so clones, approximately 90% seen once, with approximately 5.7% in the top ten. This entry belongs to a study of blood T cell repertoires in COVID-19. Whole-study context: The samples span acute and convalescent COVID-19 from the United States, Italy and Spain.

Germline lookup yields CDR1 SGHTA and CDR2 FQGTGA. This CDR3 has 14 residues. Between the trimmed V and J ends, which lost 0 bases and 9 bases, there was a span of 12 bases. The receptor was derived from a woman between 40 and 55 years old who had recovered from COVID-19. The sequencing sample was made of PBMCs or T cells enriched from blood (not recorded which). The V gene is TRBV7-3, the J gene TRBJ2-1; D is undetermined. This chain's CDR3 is CASSLTPRSGEQFF. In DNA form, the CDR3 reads TGTGCCAGCAGCTTAACGCCGCGGTCGGGTGAGCAGTTCTTC.